The TCR beta chain under discussion was sequenced for a study of T cells after yellow fever vaccination (dated by TCRdb to the late 2010s). The study in broad terms: The SMART-Seq v4 Ultra Low Input RNA kit was used to prepare libraries from fractions with low cell numbers. Two healthy male donors, one aged 18 to 30 and one aged 30 to 40 years, made up the cohort. To track T-cell clones before and after primary and booster YFV17D yellow fever vaccination, bulk TCR alpha and beta repertoires were sequenced longitudinally. Bulk PBMC replicates and cell subsets were isolated from blood drawn at multiple timepoints before and after both primary and secondary immunization.

Study-level results and caveats: Computational filtering was needed because FACS-sorted repertoires could contain abundant contaminating clonotypes from the bulk population. After the booster, most of the clones that had expanded following primary vaccination were detected again (almost 98% of CD4 and 80% to 90% of CD8), which suggests that memory was broadly maintained. The secondary T-cell response was found to be weaker but faster than the primary response, with a peak reached on day 5 rather than on day 15. The study included only a couple of donors, which limits how far the findings can be generalized. A small fraction of clonotypes showed up in both the CD4 and CD8 compartments, probably as a result of convergent recombination.

V and J lose 6 bases and 0 bases, and a span of 16 bases separates them. The CDR3 measures 15 amino acids from cysteine to phenylalanine. Of all the DNA, just the CDR3 is kept, 45 bases in frame from base 1. CDR1 and CDR2 are read off the germline V gene as SGHTS and YDEGEE. This clonotype was seen a few times. The antigen it binds to is not known. No base-level quality is on record; no much larger clone is a single base apart. The treatment or condition label, as the study defines it: live attenuated yellow fever vaccine strain. At every blood-draw timepoint, two biological replicates of bulk PBMCs were collected. A standard Ficoll-Paque protocol was used to isolate PBMCs from peripheral blood. TriZol was used to extract RNA from bulk PBMCs, CD4 and CD8 fractions, and dextramer-positive and dextramer-negative fractions. TCR cDNA was synthesized by 5'RACE template switching, through which a universal primer site and unique molecular identifiers were introduced. Priming of cDNA synthesis was performed from both the TCR alpha and TCR beta constant segments. Library amplification used two PCR steps, and the second PCR step added sample barcodes and sequencing adapters. Sequencing of libraries was performed on Illumina HiSeq 2500 (2x100 bp) or NovaSeq (2x150 bp). The original methods were these. Reads were demultiplexed and collapsed into UMI consensus sequences with MIGEC, and V(D)J alignment was performed with MiXCR. Vaccine-responding clonotypes were defined with edgeR using replicate PBMC samples, requiring FDR below 0.01 and a log2 fold change above 5 up to day 15. Bulk clonotypes were assigned CD4 or CD8 identity according to which sequenced CD4 or CD8 repertoire held them at higher abundance. Using fastp trimming at Q25 and MiXCR clonotype assembly, TCRdb reanalyzed the public sequencing data and kept in-frame beta chains. Records with the same CDR3 protein are collapsed into one entry carrying the most frequent genes and DNA. TCRdb, rather than the study authors, made the V and J calls. The table for this sample lists 450,000 to 600,000 distinct CDR3 sequences; about 15% of them were counted only once. The top ten constitute approximately 15% of the sample.

The source is a man between 18 and 35 years old who received the YFV17D yellow fever vaccine. Specimen: PBMCs, collected around 5 days after the first yellow fever vaccination. The rearranged segments are TRBV5-8 and TRBJ2-7; TRBD1 could be the D gene, as 6 bases match. CDR3 loop: CASTIGDTYSYEQYF. The DNA is as follows: TGTGCCAGCACTATAGGGGACACCTACTCCTACGAGCAGTACTTC.